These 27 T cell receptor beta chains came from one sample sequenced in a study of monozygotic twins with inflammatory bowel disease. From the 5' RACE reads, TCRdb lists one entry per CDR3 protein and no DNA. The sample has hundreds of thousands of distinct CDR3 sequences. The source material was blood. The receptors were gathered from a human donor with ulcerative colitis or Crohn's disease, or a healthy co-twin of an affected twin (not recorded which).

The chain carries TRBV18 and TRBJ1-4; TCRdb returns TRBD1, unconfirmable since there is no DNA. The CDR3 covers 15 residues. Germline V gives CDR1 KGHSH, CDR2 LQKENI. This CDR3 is CASSPADRGGEKLFF.

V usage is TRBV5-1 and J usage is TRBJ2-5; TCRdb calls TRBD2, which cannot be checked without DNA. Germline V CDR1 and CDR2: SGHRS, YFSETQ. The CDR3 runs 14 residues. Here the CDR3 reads CASSLGSLGETQYF.

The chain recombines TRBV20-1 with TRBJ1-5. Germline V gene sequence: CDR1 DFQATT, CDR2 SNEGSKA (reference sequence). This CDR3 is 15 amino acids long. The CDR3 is CSATSADGFNQPQHF.

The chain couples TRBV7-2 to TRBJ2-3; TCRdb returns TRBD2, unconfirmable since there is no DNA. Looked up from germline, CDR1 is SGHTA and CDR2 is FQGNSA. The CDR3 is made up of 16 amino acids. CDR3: CASSLVWRGSTDTQYF.

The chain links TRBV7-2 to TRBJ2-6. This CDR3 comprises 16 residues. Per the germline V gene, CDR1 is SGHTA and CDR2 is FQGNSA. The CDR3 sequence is CASSLGTRSGANVLTF.

The CDR3 region is CASSLAGAAADTQYF. V and J are TRBV5-1 and TRBJ2-3; there is no DNA to check the TCRdb D call of TRBD1. CDR1 and CDR2 from the germline V gene are SGHRS and YFSETQ. This CDR3 has 15 residues.

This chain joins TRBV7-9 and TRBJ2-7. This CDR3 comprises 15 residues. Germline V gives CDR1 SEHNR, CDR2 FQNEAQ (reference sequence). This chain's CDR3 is CASSLAGFGDYEQYF.

CDR3 region: CSARAPRAASTDTQYF. The rearrangement joins TRBV20-1 to TRBJ2-3; TCRdb designates TRBD1, a call that cannot be tested without DNA. The CDR3 runs 16 residues. The germline V gene has CDR1 DFQATT and CDR2 SNEGSKA (reference sequence).

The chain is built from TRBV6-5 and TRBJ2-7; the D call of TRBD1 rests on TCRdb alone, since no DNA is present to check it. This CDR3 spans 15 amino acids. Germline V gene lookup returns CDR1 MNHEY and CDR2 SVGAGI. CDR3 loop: CASSYEGTESYEQYF.

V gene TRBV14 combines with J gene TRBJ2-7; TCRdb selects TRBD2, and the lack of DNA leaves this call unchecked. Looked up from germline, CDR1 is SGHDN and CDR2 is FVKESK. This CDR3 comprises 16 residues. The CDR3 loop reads CASSSGTSGRRYEQYF.

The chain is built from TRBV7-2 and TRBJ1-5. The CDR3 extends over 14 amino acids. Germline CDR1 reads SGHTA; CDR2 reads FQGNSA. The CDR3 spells CASSLVGINQPQHF.

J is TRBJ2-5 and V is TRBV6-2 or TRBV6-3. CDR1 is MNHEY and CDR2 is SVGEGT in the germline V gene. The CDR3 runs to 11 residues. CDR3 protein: CASSYRGTAHF.

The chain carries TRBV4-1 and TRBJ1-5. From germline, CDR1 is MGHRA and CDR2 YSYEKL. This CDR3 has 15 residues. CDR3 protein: CASSQEREYNQPQHF.

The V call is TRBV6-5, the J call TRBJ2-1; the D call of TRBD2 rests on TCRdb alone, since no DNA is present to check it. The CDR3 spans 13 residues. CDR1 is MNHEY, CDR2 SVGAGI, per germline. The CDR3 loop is CASSLAGAGEQFF.

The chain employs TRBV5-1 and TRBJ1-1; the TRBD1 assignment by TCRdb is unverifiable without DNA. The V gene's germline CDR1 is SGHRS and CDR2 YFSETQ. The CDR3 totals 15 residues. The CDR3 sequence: CASSFWTGANTEAFF.

Here the CDR3 reads CSARGQSGRGSYEQYF. The chain combines TRBV20-1 with TRBJ2-7; as DNA is missing, the TRBD2 call by TCRdb cannot be tested. This CDR3 comprises 16 residues. Germline V gene lookup returns CDR1 DFQATT and CDR2 SNEGSKA (reference sequence).

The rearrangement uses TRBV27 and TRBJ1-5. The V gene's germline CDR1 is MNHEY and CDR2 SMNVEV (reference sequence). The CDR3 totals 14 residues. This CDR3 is CASSLGVIGQPQHF.

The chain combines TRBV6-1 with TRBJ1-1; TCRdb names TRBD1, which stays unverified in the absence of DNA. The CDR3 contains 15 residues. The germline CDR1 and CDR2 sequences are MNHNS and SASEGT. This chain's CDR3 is CASLPVTGLNTEAFF.

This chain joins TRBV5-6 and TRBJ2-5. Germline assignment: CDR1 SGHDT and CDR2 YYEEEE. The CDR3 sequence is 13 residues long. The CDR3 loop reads CASSLVAQETQYF.

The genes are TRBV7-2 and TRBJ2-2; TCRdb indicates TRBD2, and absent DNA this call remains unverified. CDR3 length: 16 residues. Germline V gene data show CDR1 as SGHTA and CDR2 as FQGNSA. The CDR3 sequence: CASSPTRLAGTGELFF.

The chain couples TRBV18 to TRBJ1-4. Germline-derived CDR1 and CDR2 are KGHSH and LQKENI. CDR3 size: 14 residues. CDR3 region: CASSPKRLGEKLFF. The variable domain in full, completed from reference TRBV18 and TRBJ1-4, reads NAGVMQNPRHLVRRRGQEARLRCSPMKGHSHVYWYRQLPEEGLKFMVYLQKENIIDESGMPKERFSAEFPKEGPSILRIQQVVRGDSAAYFCASSPKRLGEKLFFGSGTQLSVL.

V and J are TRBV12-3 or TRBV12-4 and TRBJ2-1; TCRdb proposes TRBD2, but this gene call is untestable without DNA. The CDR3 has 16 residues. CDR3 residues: CASSQLAGGPSNEQFF.

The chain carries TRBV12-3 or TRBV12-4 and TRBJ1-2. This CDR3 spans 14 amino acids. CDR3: CASSSREGGYGYTF.

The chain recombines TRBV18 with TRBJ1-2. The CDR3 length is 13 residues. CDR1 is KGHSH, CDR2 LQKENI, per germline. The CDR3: CASSPDRRGGYTF.

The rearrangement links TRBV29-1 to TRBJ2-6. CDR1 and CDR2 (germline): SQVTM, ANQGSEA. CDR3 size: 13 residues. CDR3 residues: CSVLETGANVLTF.

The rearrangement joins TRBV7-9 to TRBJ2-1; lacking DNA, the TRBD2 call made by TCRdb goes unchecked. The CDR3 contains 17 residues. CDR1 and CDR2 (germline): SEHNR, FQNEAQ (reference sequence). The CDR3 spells CASSPQTPGTSGNEQFF.

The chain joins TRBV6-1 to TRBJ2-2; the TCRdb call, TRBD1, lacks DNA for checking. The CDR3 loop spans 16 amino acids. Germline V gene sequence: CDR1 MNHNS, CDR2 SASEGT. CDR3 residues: CASRPPGQGATGELFF.